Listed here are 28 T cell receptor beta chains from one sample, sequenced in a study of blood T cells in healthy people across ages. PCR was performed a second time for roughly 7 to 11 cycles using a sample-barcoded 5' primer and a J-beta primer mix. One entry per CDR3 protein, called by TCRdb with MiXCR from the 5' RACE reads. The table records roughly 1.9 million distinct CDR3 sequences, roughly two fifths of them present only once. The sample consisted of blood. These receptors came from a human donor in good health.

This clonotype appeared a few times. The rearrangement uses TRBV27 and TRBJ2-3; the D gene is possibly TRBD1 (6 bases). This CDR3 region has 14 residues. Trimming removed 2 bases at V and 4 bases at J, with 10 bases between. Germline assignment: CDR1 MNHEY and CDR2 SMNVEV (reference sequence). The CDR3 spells CASSLVRGSDTQYF. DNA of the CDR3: TGTGCCAGCAGTTTAGTCAGGGGATCAGATACGCAGTATTTT.

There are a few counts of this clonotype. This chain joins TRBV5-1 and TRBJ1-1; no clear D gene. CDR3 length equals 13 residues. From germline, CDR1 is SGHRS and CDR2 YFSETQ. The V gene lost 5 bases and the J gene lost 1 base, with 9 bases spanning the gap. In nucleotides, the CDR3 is TGCGCCAGCAGGACCTATGAGAACACTGAAGCTTTCTTT. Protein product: CASRTYENTEAFF.

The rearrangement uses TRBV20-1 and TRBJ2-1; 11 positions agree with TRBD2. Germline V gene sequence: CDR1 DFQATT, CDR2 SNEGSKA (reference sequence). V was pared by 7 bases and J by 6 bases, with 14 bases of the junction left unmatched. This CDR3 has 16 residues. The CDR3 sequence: CSGVSSGGASLNEQFF. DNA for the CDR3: TGCAGTGGAGTGAGTAGCGGGGGGGCATCTCTCAATGAGCAGTTCTTC.

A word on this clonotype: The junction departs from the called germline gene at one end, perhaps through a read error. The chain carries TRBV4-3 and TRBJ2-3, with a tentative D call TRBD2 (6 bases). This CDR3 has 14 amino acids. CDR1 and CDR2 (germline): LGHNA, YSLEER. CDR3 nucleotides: TGCGCCGGCAGCCTTGGGTGGGGGGCAGATACGCAGTATTTT. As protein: CAGSLGWGADTQYF.

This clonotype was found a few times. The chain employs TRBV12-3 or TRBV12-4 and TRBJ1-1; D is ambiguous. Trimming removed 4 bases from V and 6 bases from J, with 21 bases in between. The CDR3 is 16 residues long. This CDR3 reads CASSSAQSEVRAEAFF. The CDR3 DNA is TGTGCCAGCAGTTCAGCTCAGTCCGAGGTCCGTGCTGAAGCTTTCTTT.

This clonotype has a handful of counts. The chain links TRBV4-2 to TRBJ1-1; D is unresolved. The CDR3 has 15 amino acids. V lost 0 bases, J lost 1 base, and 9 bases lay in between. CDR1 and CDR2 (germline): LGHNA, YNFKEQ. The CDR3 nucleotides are TGTGCCAGCAGCCAAGAGAGCCCGCCGAACACTGAAGCTTTCTTT. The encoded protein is CASSQESPPNTEAFF.

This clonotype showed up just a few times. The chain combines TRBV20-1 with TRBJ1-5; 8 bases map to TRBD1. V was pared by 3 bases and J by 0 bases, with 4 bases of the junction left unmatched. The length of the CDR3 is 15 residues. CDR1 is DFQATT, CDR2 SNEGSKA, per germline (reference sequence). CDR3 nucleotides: TGCAGTGCTAGCACAGGGGGTTATAGCAATCAGCCCCAGCATTTT. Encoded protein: CSASTGGYSNQPQHF.

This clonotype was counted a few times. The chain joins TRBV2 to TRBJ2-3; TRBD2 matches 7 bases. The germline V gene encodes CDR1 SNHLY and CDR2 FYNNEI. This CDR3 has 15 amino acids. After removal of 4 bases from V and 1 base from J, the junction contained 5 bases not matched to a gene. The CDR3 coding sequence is TGTGCCAGCAGTGGATGGGCGGGGGGCACAGATACGCAGTATTTT. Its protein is CASSGWAGGTDTQYF. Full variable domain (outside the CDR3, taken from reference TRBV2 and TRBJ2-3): EPEVTQTPSHQVTQMGQEVILRCVPISNHLYFYWYRQILGQKVEFLVSFYNNEISEKSEIFDDQFSVERPDGSNFTLKIRSTKLEDSAMYFCASSGWAGGTDTQYFGPGTRLTVL.

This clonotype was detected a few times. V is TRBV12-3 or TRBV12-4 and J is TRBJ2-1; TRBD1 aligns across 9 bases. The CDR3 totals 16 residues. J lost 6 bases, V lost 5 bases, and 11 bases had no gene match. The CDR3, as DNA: TGTGCCAGCAGTCCCTTGCGGACAGGGGTAGGCAATGAGCAGTTCTTC. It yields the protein CASSPLRTGVGNEQFF.

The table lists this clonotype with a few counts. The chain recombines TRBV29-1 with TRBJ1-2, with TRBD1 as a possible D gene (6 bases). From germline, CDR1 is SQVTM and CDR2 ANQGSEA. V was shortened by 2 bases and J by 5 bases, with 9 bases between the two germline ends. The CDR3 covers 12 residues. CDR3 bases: TGCAGCGTTGAAACAGGGATGTATGGCTACACCTTC. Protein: CSVETGMYGYTF.

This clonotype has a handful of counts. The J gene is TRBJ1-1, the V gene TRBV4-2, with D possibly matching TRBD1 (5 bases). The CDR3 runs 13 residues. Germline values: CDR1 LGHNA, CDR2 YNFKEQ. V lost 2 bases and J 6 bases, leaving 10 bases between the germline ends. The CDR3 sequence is CASSQMRGSEAFF. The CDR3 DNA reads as TGTGCCAGCAGCCAAATGAGGGGCTCTGAAGCTTTCTTT.

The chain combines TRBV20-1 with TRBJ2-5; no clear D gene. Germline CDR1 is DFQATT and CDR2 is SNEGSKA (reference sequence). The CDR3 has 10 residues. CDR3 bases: TGCAGCTCAACTGGAGAGACCCAGTACTTC. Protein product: CSSTGETQYF.

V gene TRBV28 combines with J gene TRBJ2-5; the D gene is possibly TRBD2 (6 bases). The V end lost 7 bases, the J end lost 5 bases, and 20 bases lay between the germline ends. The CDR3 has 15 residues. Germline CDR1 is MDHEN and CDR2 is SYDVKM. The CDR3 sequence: CASTQSGRGGETQYF. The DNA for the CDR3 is TGTGCCAGCACCCAATCTGGGCGGGGTGGGGAGACCCAGTACTTC.

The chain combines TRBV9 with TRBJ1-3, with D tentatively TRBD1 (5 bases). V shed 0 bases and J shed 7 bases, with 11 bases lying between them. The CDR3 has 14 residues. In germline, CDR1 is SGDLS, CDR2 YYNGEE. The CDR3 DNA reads TGTGCCAGCAGCGTAGAAGAACCAGGGAACACCATATATTTT. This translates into CASSVEEPGNTIYF.

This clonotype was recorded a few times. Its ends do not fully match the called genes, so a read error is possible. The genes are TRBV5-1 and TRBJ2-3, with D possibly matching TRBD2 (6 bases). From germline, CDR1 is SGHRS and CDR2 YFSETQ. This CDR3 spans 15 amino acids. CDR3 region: CASSFRSGSTDTQYF. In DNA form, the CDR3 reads TGTGCCAGCAGTTTTCGTAGCGGTAGCACAGATACGCAGTATTTT. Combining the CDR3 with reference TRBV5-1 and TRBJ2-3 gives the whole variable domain KAGVTQTPRYLIKTRGQQVTLSCSPISGHRSVSWYQQTPGQGLQFLFEYFSETQRNKGNFPGRFSGRQFSNSRSEMNVSTLELGDSALYLCASSFRSGSTDTQYFGPGTRLTVL.

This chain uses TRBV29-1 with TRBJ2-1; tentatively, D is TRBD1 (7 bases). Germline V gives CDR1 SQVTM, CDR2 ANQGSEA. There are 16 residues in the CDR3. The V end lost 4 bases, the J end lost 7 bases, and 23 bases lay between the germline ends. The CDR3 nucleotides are TGCAGCGTTGCATATTCACAGGGGAGGCCAACTAATGAGCAGTTCTTC. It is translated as CSVAYSQGRPTNEQFF.

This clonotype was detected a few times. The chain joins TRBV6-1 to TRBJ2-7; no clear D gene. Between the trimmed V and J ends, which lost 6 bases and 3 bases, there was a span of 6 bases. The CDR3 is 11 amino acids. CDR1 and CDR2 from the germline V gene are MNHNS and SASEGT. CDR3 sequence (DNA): TGTGCCAGCAGGGAGTTCTACGAGCAGTACTTC. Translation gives CASREFYEQYF.

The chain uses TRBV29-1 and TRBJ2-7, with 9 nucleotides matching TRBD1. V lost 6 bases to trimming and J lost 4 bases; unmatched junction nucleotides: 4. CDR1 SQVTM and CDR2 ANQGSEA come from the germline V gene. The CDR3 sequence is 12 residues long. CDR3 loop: CSVRGTGYEQYF. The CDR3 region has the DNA TGCAGCGTCCGGGGGACAGGGTACGAGCAGTACTTC.

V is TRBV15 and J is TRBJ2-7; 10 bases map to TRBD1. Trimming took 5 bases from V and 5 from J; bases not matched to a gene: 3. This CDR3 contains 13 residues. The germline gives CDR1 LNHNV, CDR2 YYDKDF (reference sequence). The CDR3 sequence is CATSRDRGNEQYF. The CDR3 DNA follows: TGTGCCACCAGCCGGGACAGGGGAAACGAGCAGTACTTC.

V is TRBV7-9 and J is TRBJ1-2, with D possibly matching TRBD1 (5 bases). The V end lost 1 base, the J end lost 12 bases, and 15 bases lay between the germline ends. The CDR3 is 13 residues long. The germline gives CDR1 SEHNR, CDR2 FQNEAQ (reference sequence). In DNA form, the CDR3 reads TGTGCCAGCAGCTTAGAGGGCGCCAGGGCCAACACCTTC. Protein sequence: CASSLEGARANTF. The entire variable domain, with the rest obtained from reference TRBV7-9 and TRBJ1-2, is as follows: DTGVSQNPRHKITKRGQNVTFRCDPISEHNRLYWYRQTLGQGPEFLTYFQNEAQLEKSRLLSDRFSAERPKGSFSTLEIQRTEQGDSAMYLCASSLEGARANTFGSGTRLTVV.

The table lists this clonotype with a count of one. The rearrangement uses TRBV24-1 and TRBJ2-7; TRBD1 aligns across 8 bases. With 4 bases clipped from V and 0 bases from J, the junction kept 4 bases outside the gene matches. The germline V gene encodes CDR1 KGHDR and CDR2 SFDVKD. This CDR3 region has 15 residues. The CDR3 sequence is CATSDRQGSSYEQYF. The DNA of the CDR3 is TGTGCCACCAGTGACCGACAGGGGAGCTCCTACGAGCAGTACTTC.

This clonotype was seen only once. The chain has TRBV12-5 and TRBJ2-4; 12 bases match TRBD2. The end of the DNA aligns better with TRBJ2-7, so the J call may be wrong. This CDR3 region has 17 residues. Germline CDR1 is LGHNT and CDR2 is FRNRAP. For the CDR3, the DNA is TGTGCTAGTGGTTTGGGAATTGGACTAGCGGGGACCTACGAGCAGTACTTC. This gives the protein CASGLGIGLAGTYEQYF.

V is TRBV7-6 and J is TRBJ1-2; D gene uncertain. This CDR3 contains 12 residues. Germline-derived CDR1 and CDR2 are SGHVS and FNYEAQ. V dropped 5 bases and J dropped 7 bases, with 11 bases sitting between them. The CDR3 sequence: CASSLLFGGYTF. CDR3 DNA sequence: TGTGCCAGCAGCCTCCTTTTCGGTGGCTACACCTTC.

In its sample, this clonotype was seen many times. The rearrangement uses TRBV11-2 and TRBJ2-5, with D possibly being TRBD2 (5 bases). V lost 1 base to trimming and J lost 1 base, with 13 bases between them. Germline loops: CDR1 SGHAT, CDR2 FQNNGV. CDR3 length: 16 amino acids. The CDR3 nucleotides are TGTGCCAGCAGCTTAGGTCGCCTAGCCCTCCAAGAGACCCAGTACTTC. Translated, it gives CASSLGRLALQETQYF. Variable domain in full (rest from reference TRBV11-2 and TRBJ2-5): EAGVAQSPRYKIIEKRQSVAFWCNPISGHATLYWYQQILGQGPKLLIQFQNNGVVDDSQLPKDRFSAERLKGVDSTLKIQPAKLEDSAVYLCASSLGRLALQETQYFGPGTRLLVL.

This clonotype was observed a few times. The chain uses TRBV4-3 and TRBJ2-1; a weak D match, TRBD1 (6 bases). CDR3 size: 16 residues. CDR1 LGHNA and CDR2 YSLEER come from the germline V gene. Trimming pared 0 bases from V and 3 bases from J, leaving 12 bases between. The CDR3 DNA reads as TGCGCCAGCAGCCAAGAACGGGCAGGGGACTACAATGAGCAGTTCTTC. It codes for CASSQERAGDYNEQFF.

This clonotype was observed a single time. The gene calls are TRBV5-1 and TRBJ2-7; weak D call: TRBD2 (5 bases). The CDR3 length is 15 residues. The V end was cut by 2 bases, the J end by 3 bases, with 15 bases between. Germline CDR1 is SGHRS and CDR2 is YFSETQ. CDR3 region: CASSLGNVRGYEQYF. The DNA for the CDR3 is TGCGCCAGCAGCTTAGGTAACGTCCGGGGCTACGAGCAGTACTTC. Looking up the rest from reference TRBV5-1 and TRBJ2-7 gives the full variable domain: KAGVTQTPRYLIKTRGQQVTLSCSPISGHRSVSWYQQTPGQGLQFLFEYFSETQRNKGNFPGRFSGRQFSNSRSEMNVSTLELGDSALYLCASSLGNVRGYEQYFGPGTRLTVT.

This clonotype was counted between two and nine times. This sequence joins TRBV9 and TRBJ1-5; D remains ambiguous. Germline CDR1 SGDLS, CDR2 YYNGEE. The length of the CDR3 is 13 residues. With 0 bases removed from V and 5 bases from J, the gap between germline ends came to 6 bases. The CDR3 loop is CASSVDVDQPQHF. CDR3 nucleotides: TGTGCCAGCAGCGTAGACGTGGATCAGCCCCAGCATTTT.

The CDR3 nucleotides are TGTGCCAGCAGCCAAGTAAATGAAGCTTTCTTT. Protein product: CASSQVNEAFF. This chain links TRBV3-1 with TRBJ1-1; D remains ambiguous. The germline CDR1 and CDR2 sequences are LGHDT and YNNKEL (reference sequence). This CDR3 has 11 amino acids. V lost 1 base, J lost 7 bases, and 4 bases lay in between.